This TCR beta chain was sequenced for a study of cytomegalovirus exposure and HLA in healthy donors. Study-wide results and limits: An analysis done earlier found most TCR beta V segments productive about 87% or about 30% of the time.

Points on this clone: The target antigen is unknown.

PCR used 60 Vbeta primers and 13 Jbeta primers. In the authors' workflow: Per a later analysis, the number of unique TCR beta chains was around 79 million, of which about 11 million were shared. Sequencing was performed with immunoSEQ multiplex PCR; in TCRdb, only in-frame clones are kept and a portion is missing. That table furnishes V, J and clone size, whereas the DNA furnished D and trimming. The data show about 170,000 clones, with around three quarters seen just once and less than 2.5% held by the top ten. The V end was cut by 3 bases, the J end by 8 bases, with 13 bases between. This CDR3 is built from 12 residues. Germline CDR1 GTSNPN, CDR2 SVGIG (reference sequence).

The clonotype was recovered from a woman between 45 and 65 years old in good health and CMV-seronegative. Sequenced material: PBMCs. This chain connects TRBV30 to TRBJ1-2; weak D call: TRBD1 (6 bases). CDR3 bases: TGTGCCTGGAGGAAACTCCAGGGGGGCTACACCTTC. Translated: CAWRKLQGGYTF.